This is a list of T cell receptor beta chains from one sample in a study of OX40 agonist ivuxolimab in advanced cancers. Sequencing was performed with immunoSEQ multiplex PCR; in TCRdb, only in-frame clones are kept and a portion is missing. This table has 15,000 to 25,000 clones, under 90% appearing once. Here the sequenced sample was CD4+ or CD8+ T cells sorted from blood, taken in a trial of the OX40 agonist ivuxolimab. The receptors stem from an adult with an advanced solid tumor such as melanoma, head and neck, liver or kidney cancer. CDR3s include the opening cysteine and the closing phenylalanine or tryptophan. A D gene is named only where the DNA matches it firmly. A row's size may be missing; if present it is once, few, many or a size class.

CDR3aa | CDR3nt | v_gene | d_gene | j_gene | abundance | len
CASLSPSGGSYNEQFF | TGCGCCAGCCTAAGCCCTTCTGGCGGCTCCTACAATGAGCAGTTCTTC | TRBV5-1 | . | TRBJ2-1 | . | 16
CASSLSDNQPQHF | TGTGCCAGCAGCTTATCGGACAATCAGCCCCAGCATTTT | TRBV11-2 | . | TRBJ1-5 | . | 13
CASSWGGNTEAFF | TGTGCCAGCAGCTGGGGAGGGAACACTGAAGCTTTCTTT | TRBV5-6 | . | TRBJ1-1 | . | 13
CASSLDAGGPVETQYF | TGCGCCAGCAGCTTGGATGCGGGGGGGCCCGTGGAGACCCAGTACTTC | TRBV5-1 | TRBD2 | TRBJ2-5 | . | 16
CASSESWTGRLFF | TGTGCCAGCAGTGAATCATGGACCGGACGGCTGTTCTTC | TRBV2 | . | TRBJ2-1 | . | 13
CASRAGFQETQYF | TGTGCCAGCAGAGCGGGGTTCCAAGAGACCCAGTACTTC | TRBV7-3 | TRBD2 | TRBJ2-5 | . | 13
CASSLVAAGGSYEQYF | TGTGCCAGCAGCTTAGTGGCAGCGGGAGGTTCCTACGAGCAGTACTTC | TRBV11-2 | TRBD2 | TRBJ2-7 | . | 16
CASSLAGTNYGYTF | TGTGCCAGCAGCTTAGCCGGGACTAACTATGGCTACACCTTC | TRBV7-9 | . | TRBJ1-2 | . | 14
CASSLKVGGPEQYF | TGTGCCAGCAGCCTCAAGGTCGGGGGACCCGAGCAGTACTTC | TRBV2 | . | TRBJ2-7 | . | 14
CASSIDVNRAHNSPLHF | TGTGCCAGTAGTATAGATGTCAACAGGGCCCATAATTCACCCCTCCACTTT | TRBV19 | . | TRBJ1-6 | . | 17
CASSLAGANYGYTF | TGCGCCAGCAGCTTGGCGGGGGCTAACTATGGCTACACCTTC | TRBV5-1 | . | TRBJ1-2 | once | 14
CATGGPVSNQPQHF | TGTGCCACCGGGGGGCCAGTTAGCAATCAGCCCCAGCATTTT | TRBV2 | . | TRBJ1-5 | few | 14
CASSYSTGGWTEAFF | TGTGCCAGCAGTTACTCGACAGGGGGTTGGACTGAAGCTTTCTTT | TRBV6-5 | TRBD1 | TRBJ1-1 | . | 15
CASSWTSGEYNEQFF | TGTGCCAGTAGTTGGACTAGCGGGGAATACAATGAGCAGTTCTTC | TRBV19 | TRBD2 | TRBJ2-1 | . | 15
CASSVQNYGYTF | TGTGCCAGCAGCGTACAAAACTATGGCTACACCTTC | TRBV9 | . | TRBJ1-2 | . | 12
CASSPGQARASGANVLTF | TGTGCTAGCAGCCCGGGACAGGCGAGGGCCTCTGGGGCCAACGTCCTGACTTTC | TRBV7-7 | TRBD1 | TRBJ2-6 | . | 18
CASHFRDGYTGELFF | TGTGCCAGTCACTTTCGGGACGGATACACCGGGGAGCTGTTTTTT | TRBV19 | . | TRBJ2-2 | . | 15
CASSSPPSTQYF | TGTGCCAGCAGCTCCCCCCCTAGTACGCAGTATTTT | TRBV7-9 | . | TRBJ2-3 | . | 12
CASSLGQGAYEQYF | TGTGCCAGCAGCCTGGGACAGGGGGCCTACGAGCAGTACTTC | TRBV14 | TRBD1 | TRBJ2-7 | . | 14
CASSPDRLTGNTIYF | TGTGCCAGCAGCCCCGACAGACTCACTGGAAACACCATATATTTT | TRBV11-2 | . | TRBJ1-3 | once | 15
CASSSRGGSALSGANVLTF | TGTGCCAGCAGCTCAAGGGGAGGCTCGGCCCTCTCTGGGGCCAACGTCCTGACTTTC | TRBV9 | . | TRBJ2-6 | . | 19
CASSPEIFRGQGFTEAFF | TGTGCCAGCAGTCCAGAAATCTTCAGGGGGCAGGGGTTTACTGAAGCTTTCTTT | TRBV28 | TRBD1 | TRBJ1-1 | . | 18
CASSNTGTRDSGELFF | TGTGCCAGCAGTAATACCGGGACTAGGGATAGCGGGGAGCTGTTTTTT | TRBV7-3 | TRBD2 | TRBJ2-2 | . | 16
CASSYWGRGGYNGQFF | TGTGCCAGCAGTTACTGGGGCCGGGGGGGATACAATGGGCAGTTCTTC | TRBV6-5 | TRBD2 | TRBJ2-1 | . | 16
CASSFQGGKDTQYF | TGTGCCAGCAGTTTTCAGGGAGGGAAGGATACGCAGTATTTT | TRBV27 | TRBD2 | TRBJ2-3 | once | 14
CASSEQGSVYNEQFF | TGTGCCAGCAGTGAGCAGGGGTCGGTATACAATGAGCAGTTCTTC | TRBV2 | . | TRBJ2-1 | . | 15
CASSDEATRPEETQYF | TGTGCCAGCAGTGATGAGGCCACGCGACCAGAAGAGACCCAGTACTTC | TRBV6-1 | . | TRBJ2-5 | once | 16
CAISESKRRFRYEQYF | TGTGCCATCAGTGAGTCCAAAAGGCGATTTCGCTACGAGCAGTACTTC | TRBV10-3 | . | TRBJ2-7 | . | 16
CASSSSTGLQPQHF | TGTGCCAGCAGTTCCTCGACAGGGTTACAGCCCCAGCATTTT | TRBV28 | TRBD1 | TRBJ1-5 | . | 14
CAISEGGQRETQYF | TGTGCCATCAGTGAGGGCGGACAGCGAGAGACCCAGTACTTC | TRBV10-3 | . | TRBJ2-5 | . | 14
CASSESVSDGYTF | TGCGCCAGCAGTGAGTCAGTATCCGATGGCTACACCTTC | TRBV10-1 | . | TRBJ1-2 | few | 13
CASRAGAINEQFF | TGTGCCAGCAGGGCGGGAGCGATCAATGAGCAGTTCTTC | TRBV2 | TRBD2 | TRBJ2-1 | . | 13
CASGDALGELFF | TGCGCCAGCGGAGACGCCCTGGGGGAGCTGTTTTTT | TRBV5-1 | . | TRBJ2-2 | . | 12
CAWSTGGKSYGYTF | TGTGCCTGGAGTACCGGGGGGAAGAGTTATGGCTACACCTTC | TRBV30 | . | TRBJ1-2 | few | 14
CASRPGQTSFYEQYF | TGTGCCAGCAGGCCGGGACAGACCTCCTTCTACGAGCAGTACTTC | TRBV28 | TRBD1 | TRBJ2-7 | . | 15
CASSPTGAVGEKLFF | TGTGCCAGCAGCCCTACAGGGGCTGTCGGGGAAAAACTGTTTTTT | TRBV7-2 | TRBD1 | TRBJ1-4 | . | 15
CASSFTGFDQPQHF | TGCGCCAGCAGCTTTACAGGGTTTGATCAGCCCCAGCATTTT | TRBV5-1 | . | TRBJ1-5 | . | 14
CASSSQAGGGTDTQYF | TGTGCCAGCAGCTCCCAAGCGGGGGGCGGCACAGATACGCAGTATTTT | TRBV7-2 | TRBD2 | TRBJ2-3 | few | 16
CAWDGSYEQYF | TGTGCCTGGGACGGGTCCTACGAGCAGTACTTC | TRBV30 | . | TRBJ2-7 | once | 11
CASSFGPRRTEAFF | TGTGCCAGCAGTTTTGGACCGCGGAGGACTGAAGCTTTCTTT | TRBV28 | . | TRBJ1-1 | . | 14
CASSLAGGPPQHF | TGTGCCAGCAGCTTGGCCGGGGGCCCGCCCCAGCATTTT | TRBV5-6 | . | TRBJ1-5 | . | 13
CASSLVEGVTEAFF | TGTGCCAGCAGCTTAGTAGAGGGGGTCACTGAAGCTTTCTTT | TRBV11-2 | . | TRBJ1-1 | . | 14
CASSKWTGFYEQYF | TGTGCCAGCAGTAAATGGACAGGATTCTACGAGCAGTACTTC | TRBV6-5 | TRBD1 | TRBJ2-7 | few | 14
CASSSRLGYTF | TGTGCCAGCAGTTCCCGACTTGGCTACACCTTC | TRBV6-5 | . | TRBJ1-2 | . | 11
CASLGTDFNTEAFF | TGTGCCAGCCTCGGGACGGATTTCAACACTGAAGCTTTCTTT | TRBV18 | . | TRBJ1-1 | . | 14
CATSRDVNYGYTF | TGTGCCACCAGCAGGGACGTTAACTATGGCTACACCTTC | TRBV15 | . | TRBJ1-2 | . | 13
CASSFGSGYNEQFF | TGCGCCAGCAGCTTCGGGAGCGGGTACAATGAGCAGTTCTTC | TRBV5-1 | . | TRBJ2-1 | . | 14
CASSFVGQGTSYGYTF | TGTGCCAGCAGCTTTGTGGGACAGGGAACAAGCTATGGCTACACCTTC | TRBV5-5 | TRBD1 | TRBJ1-2 | . | 16
CASSRGGGQETQYF | TGTGCCAGCAGCCGGGGGGGCGGCCAAGAGACCCAGTACTTC | TRBV5-4 | TRBD2 | TRBJ2-5 | . | 14
CASSVNPGRNTEAFF | TGTGCCAGTAGTGTAAACCCAGGTAGGAACACTGAAGCTTTCTTT | TRBV19 | . | TRBJ1-1 | . | 15
CASRTGDSPLHF | TGTGCCAGCCGGACAGGGGATTCACCCCTCCACTTT | TRBV27 | TRBD1 | TRBJ1-6 | . | 12
CASSEDTFKNIQYF | TGTGCCAGCAGTGAAGACACCTTCAAAAACATTCAGTACTTC | TRBV2 | . | TRBJ2-4 | . | 14
CASSLDGSFHEQYF | TGTGCCAGCAGTTTAGACGGGAGCTTCCACGAGCAGTACTTC | TRBV28 | . | TRBJ2-7 | . | 14
CASSLRSGGPTDTQYF | TGTGCCAGCAGCTTAAGGAGCGGGGGACCCACAGATACGCAGTATTTT | TRBV7-3 | TRBD2 | TRBJ2-3 | once | 16
CASSPQLAGGPESYNEQFF | TGTGCCAGCAGCCCGCAACTAGCGGGAGGGCCGGAGTCCTACAATGAGCAGTTCTTC | TRBV11-2 | TRBD2 | TRBJ2-1 | . | 19
CASSSGAGGETQYF | TGCGCCAGCAGCTCGGGAGCGGGTGGAGAGACCCAGTACTTC | TRBV5-1 | . | TRBJ2-5 | . | 14
CASSQVGNRAGETQYF | TGCGCCAGCAGCCAAGTTGGGAACAGGGCTGGGGAGACCCAGTACTTC | TRBV4-3 | . | TRBJ2-5 | . | 16
CAISESMRGAPDTQYF | TGTGCCATCAGTGAGTCTATGCGGGGGGCCCCAGATACGCAGTATTTT | TRBV10-3 | TRBD2 | TRBJ2-3 | . | 16